Presented here are 28 T cell receptor beta chains from one specimen sequenced in a study of cytotoxic CD8 clonotypes in ibrutinib-treated CLL (dated by TCRdb to the early 2020s). Library preparation employed the immunoSEQ multiplex PCR assay. TCRdb took over this immuneACCESS table, retaining in-frame rearrangements with V and J assigned. Such tables are incomplete; in checked studies, under half of the missing clones stem from an unresolved V gene, and the remainder is unexplained. Within this sample are 250,000 to 350,000 clones, with around 69% of them counted one time only. Approximately 5.6% of the sample goes to the ten largest clones. The label giving this sample's time point can be read as: progressive disease on ibrutinib. Material: PBMCs, obtained at disease progression, from a patient treated with ibrutinib. These receptors all stem from a human donor with chronic lymphocytic leukemia.

This chain connects TRBV7-9 to TRBJ2-3, with a tentative D call TRBD1 (5 bases). The V gene's germline CDR1 is SEHNR and CDR2 FQNEAQ (reference sequence). Trimming removed 5 bases at V and 1 base at J, with 10 bases between. The length of the CDR3 is 14 residues. This CDR3 reads CASSRTRGTDTQYF. The CDR3 region has the DNA TGTGCCAGCAGCCGGACCAGGGGCACAGATACGCAGTATTTT.

The V call is TRBV7-8, the J call TRBJ2-7, with 11 positions matching TRBD1. Germline V gene lookup returns CDR1 SGHVS and CDR2 FQNEAQ. CDR3 length equals 15 residues. V shed 4 bases, J shed 5 bases, and the junction held 7 bases outside the gene matches. CDR3 in amino acids: CASSSSDRGPDEQYF. The CDR3 DNA is TGTGCCAGCAGCTCGTCGGACAGGGGGCCAGACGAGCAGTACTTC.

The rearrangement uses TRBV4-1 and TRBJ2-3, with D possibly matching TRBD2 (5 bases). This CDR3 spans 15 amino acids. The germline V gene has CDR1 MGHRA and CDR2 YSYEKL. The V end lost 3 bases, the J end lost 2 bases, and 12 bases lay between the germline ends. The CDR3 nucleotides read TGCGCCAGCAGCCAGCGGCTAGCTCTCACAGATACGCAGTATTTT. Translated: CASSQRLALTDTQYF.

This CDR3 is CASSWTSGSYEQYF. CDR3 in DNA: TGTGCCAGTAGCTGGACTAGCGGGAGCTACGAGCAGTACTTC. The V gene is TRBV19, the J gene TRBJ2-7, with 13 bases that match TRBD2. The CDR3 contains 14 residues. Trimming removed 6 bases from V and 3 bases from J; junction bases left unmatched: 2. Germline V gives CDR1 LNHDA, CDR2 SQIVND (reference sequence).

This clone occurred once. The chain carries TRBV11-2 and TRBJ1-2, with D perhaps matching TRBD1 (5 bases). Germline CDR1 and CDR2: SGHAT and FQNNGV. Trimming stripped 5 bases from V and 1 base from J, with 11 bases between. The CDR3 is 14 residues long. CDR3 DNA sequence: TGTGCCAGCAGCCCCGAGAGGGGTAACTATGGCTACACCTTC. Translating it yields CASSPERGNYGYTF.

The chain carries TRBV5-5 and TRBJ2-3; 7 nucleotides agree with TRBD2. V lost 1 base and J lost 1; bases outside the gene matches: 3. Germline CDR1 is SGHKS and CDR2 is YYEKEE (reference sequence). The CDR3 length is 15 residues. The CDR3: CASSLWAGGTDTQYF. The CDR3 DNA reads as TGTGCCAGCAGCTTGTGGGCGGGGGGCACAGATACGCAGTATTTT. Drawing the rest from reference TRBV5-5 and TRBJ2-3, the complete variable domain is DAGVTQSPTHLIKTRGQQVTLRCSPISGHKSVSWYQQVLGQGPQFIFQYYEKEERGRGNFPDRFSARQFPNYSSELNVNALLLGDSALYLCASSLWAGGTDTQYFGPGTRLTVL.

The chain has TRBV10-3 and TRBJ2-5, with 8 bases fitting TRBD2. J gave up 4 bases and V 0 bases, and 4 bases lay outside the gene matches. The CDR3 consists of 15 residues. The V gene's germline CDR1 is ENHRY and CDR2 SYGVKD. CDR3 loop: CAISESAGGGETQYF. CDR3 sequence (DNA): TGTGCCATCAGTGAGTCGGCGGGAGGCGGAGAGACCCAGTACTTC.

The chain has TRBV5-1 and TRBJ1-1, with a weak D call TRBD1 (6 bases). Trimming pared 2 bases from V and 0 bases from J, leaving 11 bases between. The CDR3 contains 15 residues. Germline V gene sequence: CDR1 SGHRS, CDR2 YFSETQ. The CDR3 region is CASSLRTVLNTEAFF. CDR3 DNA: TGCGCCAGCAGCTTAAGGACAGTCTTGAACACTGAAGCTTTCTTT.

The V and J genes are TRBV4-1 and TRBJ2-3; weak D call: TRBD1 (6 bases). Germline loops: CDR1 MGHRA, CDR2 YSYEKL. V was pared by 1 base and J by 5 bases, with 16 bases between. The CDR3 loop spans 16 amino acids. The CDR3 nucleotides read TGCGCCAGCAGCCAAGGGGCAGGGACATTTTTAGATACGCAGTATTTT. Encoded protein: CASSQGAGTFLDTQYF.

The V and J genes are TRBV9 and TRBJ1-1; 7 positions agree with TRBD1. The germline CDR1 and CDR2 sequences are SGDLS and YYNGEE. This CDR3 is 12 amino acids long. V shed 3 bases, J shed 11 bases, and the junction held 7 bases outside the gene matches. CDR3 region: CASSASDRAAFF. DNA for the CDR3: TGTGCCAGCAGCGCGTCCGACAGGGCGGCTTTCTTT. Full variable domain (outside the CDR3, taken from reference TRBV9 and TRBJ1-1): DSGVTQTPKHLITATGQRVTLRCSPRSGDLSVYWYQQSLDQGLQFLIQYYNGEERAKGNILERFSAQQFPDLHSELNLSSLELGDSALYFCASSASDRAAFFGQGTRLTVV.

The rearrangement uses TRBV5-1 and TRBJ2-1; D may correspond to TRBD1 or TRBD2 (7 bases each). This CDR3 comprises 15 residues. V was cut by 1 base and J by 7 bases, with 15 bases left in between. The germline V gene has CDR1 SGHRS and CDR2 YFSETQ. For the CDR3, the DNA is TGCGCCAGCAGCTTGATTTGGCAGGGGGGGAATGAGCAGTTCTTC. Amino acids: CASSLIWQGGNEQFF.

This clone was observed a handful of times. This rearrangement joins TRBV11-2 to TRBJ1-1; D might be TRBD1 (6 bases). The CDR3 is 12 residues long. Trimming left V 4 bases short and J 9 bases short, with 12 bases between. CDR1 is SGHAT, CDR2 FQNNGV, per germline. CDR3 sequence reads: CASSWQRGKAFF. The DNA for the CDR3 is TGTGCCAGCAGCTGGCAGAGGGGGAAAGCTTTCTTT.

CDR3: CASSLVRQITDTQYF. The CDR3 DNA is TGTGCCAGCAGCTTAGTACGACAGATCACAGATACGCAGTATTTT. The chain employs TRBV7-2 and TRBJ2-3, with D maybe TRBD1 (5 bases). The CDR3 has 15 residues. Per germline, CDR1 SGHTA and CDR2 FQGNSA. The V and J ends lost 1 base and 2 bases respectively, with 10 bases between them.

The V call is TRBV5-4, the J call TRBJ1-2, with a weak D call TRBD1 (6 bases). Germline V CDR1 and CDR2: SGHNT, YYREEE (reference sequence). This CDR3 is 15 amino acids long. Deletions cut 4 bases from V and 5 bases from J, with 18 bases between. CDR3 amino acids: CASSPPLGGRYGYTF. The CDR3 DNA is TGTGCCAGCAGCCCCCCGTTGGGGGGGCGTTATGGCTACACCTTC.

The V gene is TRBV6-5, the J gene TRBJ2-7; D gene uncertain. Germline V gene lookup returns CDR1 MNHEY and CDR2 SVGAGI. The CDR3 runs 13 residues. The V end lost 2 bases, the J end lost 5 bases, and 10 bases lay between the germline ends. The CDR3 loop is CASSYPDRDEQYF. For the CDR3, the DNA is TGTGCCAGCAGTTACCCCGATCGGGACGAGCAGTACTTC.

The CDR3 DNA follows: TGTGCCAGCGGGCTAGCGGCCAACGAGCAGTACTTC. Translated: CASGLAANEQYF. The V gene is TRBV7-2, the J gene TRBJ2-7, with 7 positions matching TRBD2. J lost 5 bases, V lost 8 bases, and 6 bases had no gene match. Per germline, CDR1 SGHTA and CDR2 FQGNSA. This CDR3 is 12 amino acids long.

A note on this clone: Other DNA sequences in this specimen translate into the identical CDR3. The chain joins TRBV15 to TRBJ1-5, with D possibly matching TRBD1 (5 bases). The germline V gene has CDR1 LNHNV and CDR2 YYDKDF (reference sequence). V was clipped by 1 base and J by 7 bases, with 14 bases between them. The CDR3 contains 15 residues. CDR3 nucleotide sequence: TGTGCCACCAGCAGAGGAGGGGCCGGGGGACAGCCCCAGCATTTT. Its protein is CATSRGGAGGQPQHF.

The chain has TRBV5-1 and TRBJ2-3; possible D gene TRBD2, 6 bases. Trimming took off 2 bases at V and 6 bases at J, with 13 bases between the two ends. CDR1 is SGHRS, CDR2 YFSETQ, per germline. The CDR3 runs to 14 residues. CDR3 loop: CASSLIEGRDTQYF. The CDR3 nucleotides read TGCGCCAGCAGCTTAATTGAGGGGAGGGATACGCAGTATTTT.

V usage is TRBV29-1 and J usage is TRBJ2-1; D may match TRBD1 or TRBD2 (5 bases each). V lost 4 bases to trimming and J lost 0 bases, with 13 bases between them. Germline CDR1 reads SQVTM; CDR2 reads ANQGSEA. The CDR3 has 15 amino acids. This CDR3 is CSVVGGTHSYNEQFF. The CDR3 DNA reads TGCAGCGTTGTCGGTGGGACCCACTCCTACAATGAGCAGTTCTTC.

DNA for the CDR3: TGTGCCAGCAGTCTGGGTTTAACCTACGAGCAGTACTTC. Its protein product is CASSLGLTYEQYF. V usage is TRBV4-2 and J usage is TRBJ2-7; D unclear. The V gene lost 6 bases and the J gene lost 2 bases, with 11 bases spanning the gap. CDR1 is LGHNA, CDR2 YNFKEQ, per germline. CDR3 length: 13 amino acids.

Written as DNA, the CDR3 is TGTGCCATCAGTGAGTCGCTTATATCACTAGCGGGAGTCCCCGGGGAGCTGTTTTTT. Translating it yields CAISESLISLAGVPGELFF. The chain joins TRBV10-3 to TRBJ2-2; TRBD2 matches at 11 bases. This CDR3 spans 19 amino acids. Per the germline V gene, CDR1 is ENHRY and CDR2 is SYGVKD. J gave up 6 bases and V 0 bases, and 12 bases lay outside the gene matches.

The J gene is TRBJ1-1, the V gene TRBV28, with D possibly being TRBD1 (5 bases). The CDR3 length is 11 residues. Germline assignment: CDR1 MDHEN and CDR2 SYDVKM. V lost 7 bases and J 4 bases, leaving 7 bases between the germline ends. The CDR3 loop is CASTGGTEAFF. CDR3 bases: TGTGCCAGCACGGGGGGCACTGAAGCTTTCTTT.

The rearrangement links TRBV29-1 to TRBJ2-2, with D possibly TRBD1 on 5 matching bases. Germline CDR1 reads SQVTM; CDR2 reads ANQGSEA. The CDR3 contains 15 residues. Trimming removed 0 bases from V and 4 bases from J, with 12 bases in between. CDR3 loop: CSVEERGRGTGELFF. The DNA for the CDR3 is TGCAGCGTTGAAGAAAGGGGAAGGGGCACCGGGGAGCTGTTTTTT.

This rearrangement joins TRBV4-1 to TRBJ1-1; possibly TRBD1 for D (5 bases). Germline V gene sequence: CDR1 MGHRA, CDR2 YSYEKL. The V and J ends lost 1 base and 4 bases respectively, with 7 bases between them. The CDR3 is 13 amino acids. CDR3 nucleotide sequence: TGCGCCAGCAGCCAAGGGGGCACCACTGAAGCTTTCTTT. It yields the protein CASSQGGTTEAFF.

This clone came up many times. This chain joins TRBV11-3 and TRBJ2-1; D gene unclear. The V gene's germline CDR1 is SGHNT and CDR2 YENEEA. V lost 1 base and J 6 bases, leaving 7 bases between the germline ends. The CDR3 contains 13 residues. The CDR3 DNA is TGTGCCAGCAGCTTAGGGCGTCCCAATGAGCAGTTCTTC. It specifies CASSLGRPNEQFF.

This sequence joins TRBV4-1 and TRBJ2-5, with a tentative D call TRBD1 (5 bases). The CDR3 loop spans 18 amino acids. The germline V gene has CDR1 MGHRA and CDR2 YSYEKL. V lost 0 bases to trimming and J lost 0 bases, with 17 bases between them. The CDR3 DNA reads as TGCGCCAGCAGCCAAGATGTGGGGCAGAATCAGTACCAAGAGACCCAGTACTTC. Its protein is CASSQDVGQNQYQETQYF.

This clone is a singleton in its sample. The chain couples TRBV19 to TRBJ2-5, with D possibly called TRBD1 or TRBD2 (6 bases each). V dropped 3 bases and J dropped 5 bases, with 16 bases sitting between them. This CDR3 contains 15 residues. Looked up from germline, CDR1 is LNHDA and CDR2 is SQIVND (reference sequence). As DNA, the CDR3 is TGTGCCAGTAGTATGTGGGGGGCTTTCGGTGAGACCCAGTACTTC. This gives the protein CASSMWGAFGETQYF.

The genes are TRBV9 and TRBJ2-3; D possibly matches TRBD1 or TRBD2 (5 bases each). This CDR3 is built from 20 residues. Germline-derived CDR1 and CDR2 are SGDLS and YYNGEE. Trimming pared 2 bases from V and 2 bases from J, leaving 27 bases between. CDR3 protein: CASSVRGTPGLVRATDTQYF. CDR3 nucleotide sequence: TGTGCCAGCAGCGTGAGAGGGACCCCAGGGTTGGTTCGAGCCACAGATACGCAGTATTTT. Together with reference TRBV9 and TRBJ2-3, the CDR3 gives the full variable domain: DSGVTQTPKHLITATGQRVTLRCSPRSGDLSVYWYQQSLDQGLQFLIQYYNGEERAKGNILERFSAQQFPDLHSELNLSSLELGDSALYFCASSVRGTPGLVRATDTQYFGPGTRLTVL.